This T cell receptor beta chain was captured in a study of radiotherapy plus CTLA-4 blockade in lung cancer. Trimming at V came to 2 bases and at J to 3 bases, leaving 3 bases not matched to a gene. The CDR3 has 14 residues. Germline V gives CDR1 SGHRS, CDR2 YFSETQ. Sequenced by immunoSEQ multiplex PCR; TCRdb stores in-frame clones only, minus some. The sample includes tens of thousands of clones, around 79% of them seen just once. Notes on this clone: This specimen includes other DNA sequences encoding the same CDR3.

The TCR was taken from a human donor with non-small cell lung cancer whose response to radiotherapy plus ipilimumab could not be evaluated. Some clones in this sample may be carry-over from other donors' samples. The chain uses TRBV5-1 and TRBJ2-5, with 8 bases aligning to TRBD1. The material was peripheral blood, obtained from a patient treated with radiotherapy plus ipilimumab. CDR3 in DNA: TGCGCCAGCAGCTTTGGACAGGGTGAAGAGACCCAGTACTTC. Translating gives CASSFGQGEETQYF.